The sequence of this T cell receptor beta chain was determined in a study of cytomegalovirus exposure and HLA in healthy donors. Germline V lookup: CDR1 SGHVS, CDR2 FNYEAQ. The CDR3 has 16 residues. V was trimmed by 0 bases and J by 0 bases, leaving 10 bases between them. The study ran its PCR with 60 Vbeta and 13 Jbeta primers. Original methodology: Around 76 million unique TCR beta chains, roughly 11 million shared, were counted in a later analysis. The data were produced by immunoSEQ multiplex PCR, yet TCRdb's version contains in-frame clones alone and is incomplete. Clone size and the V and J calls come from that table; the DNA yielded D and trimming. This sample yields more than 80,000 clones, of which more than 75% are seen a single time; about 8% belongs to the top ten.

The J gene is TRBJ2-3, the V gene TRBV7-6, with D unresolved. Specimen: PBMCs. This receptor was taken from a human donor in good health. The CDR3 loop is CASSLALSGSTDTQYF. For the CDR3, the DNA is TGTGCCAGCAGCTTAGCGCTTTCCGGGAGCACAGATACGCAGTATTTT.